These T cell receptor beta chains were read from a single sample in a study of CD8 T cells in Susac syndrome. TCRdb re-called the immunoSEQ multiplex PCR reads with MiXCR, one entry per CDR3 protein. The data hold around 170,000 distinct CDR3 sequences, with 90% to 95% observed a single time. Sequencing was performed on CD4+ T cells from PBMCs. The receptors were sampled from a human donor with Susac syndrome. CDR3s include the opening cysteine and the closing phenylalanine or tryptophan. The D gene is left open where the match is weak.

D: -
V: TRBV9
J: TRBJ1-4
length: 14
CDR3: CASTPDSTNEKLFF

D: TRBD1
V: TRBV6-2/TRBV6-3
J: TRBJ2-5
length: 14
CDR3: CASKGQGAVETQYF

D: -
V: TRBV7-8
J: TRBJ2-1
length: 16
CDR3: CASSLRGASSYNEQFF

D: -
V: TRBV7-9
J: TRBJ1-4
length: 14
CDR3: CASSHDRNNEKLFF

D: TRBD1
V: TRBV6-5
J: TRBJ2-6
length: 17
CDR3: CASSYRRGISGANVLTF

D: -
V: TRBV5-1
J: TRBJ1-6
length: 13
CDR3: CASSLGGGSPLHF

D: -
V: TRBV5-4
J: TRBJ2-5
length: 17
CDR3: CASSSDFADSVQETQYF

D: -
V: TRBV25-1
J: TRBJ1-2
length: 15
CDR3: CASSEFSRGSYGYTF

D: -
V: TRBV29-1
J: TRBJ2-1
length: 12
CDR3: CSAKTSGDEQFF

D: -
V: TRBV2
J: TRBJ2-2
length: 14
CDR3: CASRGPSNTGELFF

D: TRBD2
V: TRBV20-1
J: TRBJ2-7
length: 15
CDR3: CSAPRLAGQNYEQYF

D: TRBD2
V: TRBV9
J: TRBJ2-4
length: 15
CDR3: CASSPRTSHENIQYF

D: -
V: TRBV28
J: TRBJ1-5
length: 14
CDR3: CASRQGSGNQPQHF

D: TRBD1
V: TRBV27
J: TRBJ1-5
length: 16
CDR3: CASSRNTGVGNQPQHF

D: -
V: TRBV7-2
J: TRBJ2-5
length: 13
CDR3: CASSPRSGETQYF

D: -
V: TRBV18
J: TRBJ2-7
length: 15
CDR3: CASSPGPAGSYEQYF

D: -
V: TRBV7-8
J: TRBJ2-2
length: 15
CDR3: CASSLGTTNTGELFF

D: TRBD2
V: TRBV4-1
J: TRBJ2-7
length: 17
CDR3: CASSQGLAGATAYEQYF

D: -
V: TRBV20-1
J: TRBJ1-6
length: 14
CDR3: CSARARGENSPLHF

D: -
V: TRBV19
J: TRBJ1-5
length: 16
CDR3: CASSVLTGKRDQPQHF

D: -
V: TRBV3-1
J: TRBJ2-3
length: 14
CDR3: CASSQETNGDTQYF

D: -
V: TRBV7-8
J: TRBJ1-1
length: 15
CDR3: CASSSLGRKNTEAFF

D: TRBD1
V: TRBV5-1
J: TRBJ2-1
length: 17
CDR3: CASSLGPQGASYNEQFF

D: TRBD1
V: TRBV6-4
J: TRBJ2-2
length: 15
CDR3: CASGSNRGRSGELFF

D: TRBD2
V: TRBV25-1
J: TRBJ2-1
length: 15
CDR3: CASSGDGGAYNEQFF

D: TRBD2
V: TRBV20-1
J: TRBJ2-4
length: 22
CDR3: CSASPWEGGLAGGTRTKNIQYF

D: TRBD2
V: TRBV6-1
J: TRBJ2-2
length: 18
CDR3: CASKVIGVAGGNTGELFF

D: TRBD2
V: TRBV6-1
J: TRBJ2-3
length: 19
CDR3: CASSPVWAGGYDSTDTQYF

D: TRBD1
V: TRBV6-1
J: TRBJ1-6
length: 16
CDR3: CASSLSPRGRGSPLHF

D: TRBD1
V: TRBV14
J: TRBJ1-1
length: 15
CDR3: CASSPVGQVAGKAFF

D: TRBD2
V: TRBV12-3/TRBV12-4
J: TRBJ2-7
length: 14
CDR3: CASSPGGNSYEQYF

D: -
V: TRBV25-1
J: TRBJ1-1
length: 20
CDR3: CASSERPLGRRERWYTEAFF

D: -
V: TRBV29-1
J: TRBJ1-4
length: 13
CDR3: CSVEGTTNEKLFF

D: -
V: TRBV7-9
J: TRBJ1-4
length: 14
CDR3: CASVWTGEAEKLFF

D: -
V: TRBV20-1
J: TRBJ2-5
length: 15
CDR3: CSANRLGAVGETQYF

D: -
V: TRBV2
J: TRBJ2-5
length: 13
CDR3: CASTAPLQETQYF

D: -
V: TRBV10-3
J: TRBJ2-1
length: 12
CDR3: CAIRGQYNEQFF

D: -
V: TRBV4-2
J: TRBJ1-5
length: 15
CDR3: CASSQEDSANQPQHF

D: -
V: TRBV9
J: TRBJ2-5
length: 14
CDR3: CASSRTVLGETQYF

D: -
V: TRBV5-6
J: TRBJ2-5
length: 15
CDR3: CASSLLSGGVETQYF

D: -
V: TRBV9
J: TRBJ1-4
length: 17
CDR3: CASSVGSPRGTNEKLFF

D: -
V: TRBV4-3
J: TRBJ1-1
length: 13
CDR3: CASSRVRGTEAFF

D: TRBD1
V: TRBV12-3/TRBV12-4
J: TRBJ1-2
length: 15
CDR3: CASREQGNPNYGYTF

D: -
V: TRBV20-1
J: TRBJ2-7
length: 13
CDR3: CSARDPQRYEQYF

D: -
V: TRBV14
J: TRBJ1-2
length: 18
CDR3: CASSHHTQGWAIGYGYTF

D: -
V: TRBV20-1
J: TRBJ1-2
length: 12
CDR3: CSARNRDYGYTF

D: -
V: TRBV11-1
J: TRBJ2-1
length: 14
CDR3: CASSSPTGDNEQFF

D: TRBD1
V: TRBV7-6
J: TRBJ2-1
length: 18
CDR3: CASTSQRTGGSSYNEQFF

D: TRBD1
V: TRBV19
J: TRBJ1-2
length: 17
CDR3: CASNSPGQILGNYGYTF

D: -
V: TRBV27
J: TRBJ2-7
length: 12
CDR3: CASSFRGGEQYF

D: TRBD2
V: TRBV20-1
J: TRBJ2-2
length: 15
CDR3: CSARKPGLNTGELFF

D: -
V: TRBV6-5
J: TRBJ2-1
length: 15
CDR3: CASSYSNQGSREQFF

D: -
V: TRBV5-6
J: TRBJ1-2
length: 14
CDR3: CASSNFDSLYGYTF

D: -
V: TRBV4-1
J: TRBJ2-1
length: 13
CDR3: CASSQDQWHEQFF